A selection of T cell receptor beta chains follows, all from one sample in a study of cytomegalovirus exposure and HLA in healthy donors. The data were produced by immunoSEQ multiplex PCR, yet TCRdb's version contains in-frame clones alone and is incomplete. The data contain 120,000 or so clones, 86% of them seen just once; the ten biggest clones take up 1.5% to 2%. Sequencing was performed on PBMCs. Source of these receptors: a man in his forties in good health and CMV-seronegative. Each CDR3 is given with its conserved first and last residue. Where a row states a size, it is once, few, many or the class of an expanded clone; other rows omit it.

V gene	clone size	CDR3 protein
TRBV6-5	.	CASSTTGATGTQYF
TRBV6-6	.	CASSPGTVDTEAFF
TRBV9	.	CASSVGQNAYNEQFF
TRBV5-4	.	CASSLPRDRGSTEAFF
TRBV7-9	.	CASSELVVETQYF
TRBV9	.	CASSVYDTSYEQYF
TRBV5-1	.	CASSLHGSGTQETQYF
TRBV27	.	CASSLSYGTTELDTQYF
TRBV18	.	CASSPFGQGASGANVLTF
TRBV7-2	.	CASSLATGLGQPQHF
TRBV7-2	.	CASSLGRYNEQFF
TRBV19	.	CASSMTAQETQYF
TRBV2	few	CASRPDRVETQYF
TRBV5-1	few	CASSLRQDYNEQFF
TRBV6-4	.	CASSDSAGGADTQYF
TRBV2	.	CASLRQGPTGELFF
TRBV5-1	.	CASRVTGLMNTEAFF
TRBV7-8	.	CASSTRLAADTQYF
TRBV30	.	CAWSLRDALHF
TRBV7-9	once	CASSLAGGNTIYF
TRBV29-1	.	CSAAQGGNYGYTF
TRBV6-1	few	CASSEEPPGTDTQYF
TRBV28	.	CASIKSGKDTEAFF
TRBV25-1	.	CASSEPGVKYGYTF
TRBV7-2	.	CASSQGAGLNTEAFF
TRBV19	.	CASSRQGSGYTF
TRBV6-6	.	CASSRRQGHQPQHF
TRBV9	few	CASSPRSEPRGYTF
TRBV10-3	.	CAISETSGETQYF
TRBV2	.	CASGLGLGSGNTIYF
TRBV28	few	CASSGGRYTDTQYF
TRBV5-1	.	CASSLNPTADGNQPQHF
TRBV6-5	.	CASSPVTSGETQYF
TRBV7-3	.	CASSSGGMTYNEQFF
TRBV6-5	.	CASSYSLASGVGEQYF
TRBV6-1	few	CASSYGTGGEAFF
TRBV15	once	CATSRDVPGRQPQHF
TRBV5-4	.	CASSLDSNSPLHF
TRBV5-4	.	CASSLGQRSYEQYF
TRBV29-1	.	CSGWTGLNTEAFF
TRBV15	.	CATSSPGQGNQPQHF
TRBV12-5	.	CASGLVLTGTGAGEAFF
TRBV30	.	CAWSPKRGRQFF
TRBV6-5	.	CASSYSTGGEAFF
TRBV7-2	few	CASSSEDGRWETQYF
TRBV7-2	.	CASSPTGSGETQYF
TRBV5-7	once	CASKPCPWAKGDYGYTF
TRBV6-6	.	CASSLAPAGNQPQHF
TRBV7-2	.	CASSLGTSGAIYEQYF
TRBV5-1	.	CASSLSPRNTEAFF
TRBV5-1	.	CASSVGQGASEQYF
TRBV27	.	CASSLLDRDEQFF
TRBV20-1	.	CSGRGADTQYF
TRBV30	.	CAWSVKITGPGGYTF